The sequence of this TCR beta chain was determined in a study of cytomegalovirus exposure and HLA in healthy donors. The study ran its PCR with 60 Vbeta and 13 Jbeta primers. The method was immunoSEQ multiplex PCR; TCRdb's version includes in-frame clones alone and lacks a portion of them. The data hold 150,000 to 170,000 clones, with 75% observed a single time. V dropped 5 bases and J dropped 4 bases, with 26 bases sitting between them. There are 19 residues in the CDR3. In germline, CDR1 is SGHTA, CDR2 FQGNSA. The rearrangement links TRBV7-2 to TRBJ2-2; the D gene is possibly TRBD2 (6 bases). The TCR comes from a man in his late teens or twenties in good health and CMV-seronegative. Sequencing input: PBMCs. The chain's CDR3 is CASSPLLGGAPRGTGELFF. The DNA of the CDR3 is TGTGCCAGCAGCCCACTCCTGGGAGGAGCGCCTCGAGGCACCGGGGAGCTGTTTTTT.